This T cell receptor (beta chain) was sequenced during a study of cytomegalovirus exposure and HLA in healthy donors. Method: immunoSEQ multiplex PCR; TCRdb's copy keeps in-frame clones and lacks some. Among about 88,000 clones listed, approximately 81% were seen once. The sequencing sample was made of PBMCs. This TCR derives from a woman under 30 in good health and CMV-seropositive.

CDR3 protein: CASSHRVRVGYEQYF. The CDR3 bases are TGTGCCAGCAGTCACCGAGTCAGGGTAGGGTACGAGCAGTACTTC. This chain uses TRBV7-2 with TRBJ2-7; weak D call: TRBD1 (5 bases). Trimming took 6 bases from V and 4 from J, leaving 19 bases between them. Germline-derived CDR1 and CDR2 are SGHTA and FQGNSA. CDR3 length equals 15 residues.